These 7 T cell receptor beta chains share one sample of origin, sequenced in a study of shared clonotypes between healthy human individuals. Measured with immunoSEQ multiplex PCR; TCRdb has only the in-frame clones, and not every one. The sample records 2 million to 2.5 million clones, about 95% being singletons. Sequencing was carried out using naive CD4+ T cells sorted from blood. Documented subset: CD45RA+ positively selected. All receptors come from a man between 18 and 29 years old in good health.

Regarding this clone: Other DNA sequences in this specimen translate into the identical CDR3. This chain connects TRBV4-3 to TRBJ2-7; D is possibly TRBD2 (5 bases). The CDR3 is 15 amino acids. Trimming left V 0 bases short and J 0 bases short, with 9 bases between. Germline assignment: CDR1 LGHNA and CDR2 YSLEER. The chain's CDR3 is CASSQDRDGSYEQYF. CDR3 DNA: TGCGCCAGCAGCCAAGATCGGGATGGCTCCTACGAGCAGTACTTC.

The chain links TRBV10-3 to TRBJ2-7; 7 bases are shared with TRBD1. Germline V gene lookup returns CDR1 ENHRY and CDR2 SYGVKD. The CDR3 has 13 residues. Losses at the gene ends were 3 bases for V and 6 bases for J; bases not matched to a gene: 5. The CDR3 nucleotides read TGTGCCATCAGTGAACAGGGGAAGGGCGAGCAGTACTTC. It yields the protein CAISEQGKGEQYF.

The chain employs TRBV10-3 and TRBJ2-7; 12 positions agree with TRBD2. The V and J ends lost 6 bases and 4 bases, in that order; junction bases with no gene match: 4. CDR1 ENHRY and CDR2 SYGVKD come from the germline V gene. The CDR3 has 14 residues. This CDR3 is CAISSLAGGYEQYF. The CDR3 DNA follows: TGTGCCATCAGCTCGCTAGCGGGAGGGTACGAGCAGTACTTC.

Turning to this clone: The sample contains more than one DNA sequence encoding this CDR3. CDR3 sequence: CAWSVQGPGEQYF. CDR3 sequence (DNA): TGTGCCTGGAGTGTACAAGGCCCCGGGGAGCAGTACTTC. The V and J genes are TRBV30 and TRBJ2-7; D remains unclear. The germline V gene has CDR1 GTSNPN and CDR2 SVGIG (reference sequence). The CDR3 runs 13 residues. Trimming removed 0 bases at V and 7 bases at J, with 13 bases between.

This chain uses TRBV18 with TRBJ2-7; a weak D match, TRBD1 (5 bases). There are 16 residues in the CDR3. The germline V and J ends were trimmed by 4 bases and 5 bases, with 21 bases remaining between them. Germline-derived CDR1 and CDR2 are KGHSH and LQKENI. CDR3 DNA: TGTGCCAGCTCACTTTCCCTAGGGCAGGGTAAAAACGAGCAGTACTTC. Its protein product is CASSLSLGQGKNEQYF.

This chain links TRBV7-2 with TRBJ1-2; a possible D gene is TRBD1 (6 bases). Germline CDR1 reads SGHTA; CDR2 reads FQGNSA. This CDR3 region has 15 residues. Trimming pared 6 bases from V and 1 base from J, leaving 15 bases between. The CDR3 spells CASRSGGVLNYGYTF. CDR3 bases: TGTGCCAGCAGGTCGGGGGGCGTTCTTAACTATGGCTACACCTTC.

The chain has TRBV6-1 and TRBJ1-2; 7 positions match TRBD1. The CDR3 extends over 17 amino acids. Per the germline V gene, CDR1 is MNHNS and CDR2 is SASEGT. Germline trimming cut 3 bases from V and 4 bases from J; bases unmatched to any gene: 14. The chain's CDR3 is CASSEATGTSLGYGYTF. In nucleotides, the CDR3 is TGTGCCAGCAGTGAGGCGACAGGGACCTCCTTGGGCTATGGCTACACCTTC.